These 8 T cell receptor beta chains originate from one sample sequenced in a study of cytomegalovirus exposure and HLA in healthy donors. The PCR used 60 Vbeta and 13 Jbeta primers. Profiling relied on immunoSEQ multiplex PCR, and the TCRdb table lists in-frame clones only, not all of them. The sample includes around 180,000 clones, approximately 83% of them seen just once. The sequenced sample was PBMCs. The origin of the receptors is a boy between 2 and 10 years old in good health and CMV-seronegative.

A note on this clone: Different DNA sequences within this sample yield the same CDR3. The chain employs TRBV6-5 and TRBJ1-4; TRBD1 matches at 8 bases. This CDR3 comprises 14 residues. Germline loops: CDR1 MNHEY, CDR2 SVGAGI. V dropped 2 bases and J dropped 8; count of bases not matched to a gene: 4. The CDR3: CASSYGQGVEKLFF. The CDR3 DNA follows: TGTGCCAGCAGTTACGGACAGGGTGTAGAAAAACTGTTTTTT.

The chain joins TRBV9 to TRBJ1-3; D unclear. Trimming took off 4 bases at V and 4 bases at J, with 9 bases between the two ends. CDR3 length: 13 amino acids. Germline V CDR1 and CDR2: SGDLS, YYNGEE. In DNA, the CDR3 is TGTGCCAGCAGCCCCCACGGGGGAAACACCATATATTTT. Its protein is CASSPHGGNTIYF.

The chain employs TRBV28 and TRBJ2-5; 10 bases match TRBD2. This CDR3 comprises 16 residues. Unmatched junction bases numbered 14, after V lost 9 bases and J lost 4 bases. From germline, CDR1 is MDHEN and CDR2 SYDVKM. In DNA form, the CDR3 reads TGTGCCAGTAGGATGCGGTCCCTAGCGGGAGTAGAGACCCAGTACTTC. Its translation is CASRMRSLAGVETQYF.

This clone was recorded a few times. The chain links TRBV27 to TRBJ2-3, with D tentatively TRBD2 (7 bases). From germline, CDR1 is MNHEY and CDR2 SMNVEV (reference sequence). The CDR3 covers 14 residues. V was trimmed by 7 bases and J by 4 bases, leaving 15 bases between them. As DNA, the CDR3 is TGTGCCAGCAATCGGGGGGCCTTCGCAGATACGCAGTATTTT. Translated, it gives CASNRGAFADTQYF.

The gene calls are TRBV5-1 and TRBJ1-1, with 8 positions matching TRBD1. The CDR3 covers 15 residues. Germline V gives CDR1 SGHRS, CDR2 YFSETQ. V dropped 2 bases and J dropped 11; count of bases not matched to a gene: 14. The CDR3 loop is CASSFFQAPGDRAFF. Here the CDR3 DNA reads TGCGCCAGCAGCTTCTTCCAAGCCCCAGGGGACAGGGCTTTCTTT. The entire variable domain, with the rest obtained from reference TRBV5-1 and TRBJ1-1, is as follows: KAGVTQTPRYLIKTRGQQVTLSCSPISGHRSVSWYQQTPGQGLQFLFEYFSETQRNKGNFPGRFSGRQFSNSRSEMNVSTLELGDSALYLCASSFFQAPGDRAFFGQGTRLTVV.

This chain links TRBV5-8 with TRBJ1-2; D uncertain. The V end was cut by 4 bases, the J end by 6 bases, with 19 bases between. Germline CDR1 and CDR2: SGHTS and YDEGEE. The CDR3 is 15 amino acids. The CDR3 DNA is TGTGCCAGCAGCCCGTCGAGGGCGGCGGAGAATGGCTACACCTTC. Translation: CASSPSRAAENGYTF.

This chain links TRBV29-1 with TRBJ2-3, with 7 bases lining up with TRBD2. The germline CDR1 and CDR2 sequences are SQVTM and ANQGSEA. The CDR3 is 13 residues long. The CDR3 reads CSTLEGGQDTQYF. CDR3 in DNA: TGCAGTACTCTGGAGGGAGGGCAAGATACGCAGTATTTT.

The J gene is TRBJ1-3, the V gene TRBV19; perhaps TRBD1 as D (5 bases). The germline V gene encodes CDR1 LNHDA and CDR2 SQIVND (reference sequence). CDR3 size: 16 residues. With 6 bases removed from V and 2 bases from J, the gap between germline ends came to 17 bases. DNA for the CDR3: TGTGCCAGTAGCCCATGGGGGGTGTCGGCTGGAAACACCATATATTTT. It specifies CASSPWGVSAGNTIYF.